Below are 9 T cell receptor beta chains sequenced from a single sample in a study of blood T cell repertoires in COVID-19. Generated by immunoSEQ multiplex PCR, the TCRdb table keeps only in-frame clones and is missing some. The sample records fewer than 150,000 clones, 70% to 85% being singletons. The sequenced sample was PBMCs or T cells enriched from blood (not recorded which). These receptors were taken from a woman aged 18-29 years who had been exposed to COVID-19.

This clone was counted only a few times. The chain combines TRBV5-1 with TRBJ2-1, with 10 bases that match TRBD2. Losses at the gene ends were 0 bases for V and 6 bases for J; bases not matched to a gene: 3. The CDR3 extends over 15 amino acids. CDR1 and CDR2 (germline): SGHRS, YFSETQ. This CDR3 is CASSLGLAGANEQFF. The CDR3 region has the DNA TGCGCCAGCAGCTTGGGTCTAGCGGGAGCCAATGAGCAGTTCTTC.

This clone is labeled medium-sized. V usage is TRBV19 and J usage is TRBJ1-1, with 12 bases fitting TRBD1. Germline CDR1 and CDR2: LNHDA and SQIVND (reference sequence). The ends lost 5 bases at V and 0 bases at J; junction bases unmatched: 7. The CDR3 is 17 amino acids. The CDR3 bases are TGTGCCAGTAGTTCAACCGGGACAGGGGGCCTGAACACTGAAGCTTTCTTT. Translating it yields CASSSTGTGGLNTEAFF.

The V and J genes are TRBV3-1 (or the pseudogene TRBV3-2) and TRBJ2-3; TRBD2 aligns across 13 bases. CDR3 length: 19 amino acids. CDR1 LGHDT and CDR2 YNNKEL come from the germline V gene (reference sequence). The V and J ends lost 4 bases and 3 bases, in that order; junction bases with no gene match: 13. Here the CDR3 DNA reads TGTGCCAGCAGCCTCCTGCCCCCACTAGCGGGAGGGAGTACAGATACGCAGTATTTT. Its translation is CASSLLPPLAGGSTDTQYF.

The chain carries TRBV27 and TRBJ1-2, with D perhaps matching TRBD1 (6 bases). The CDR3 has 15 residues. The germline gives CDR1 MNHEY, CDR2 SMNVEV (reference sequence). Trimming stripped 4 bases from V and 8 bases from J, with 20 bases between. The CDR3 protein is CASSSLSTGRWGYTF. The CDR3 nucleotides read TGTGCCAGCAGTTCTCTATCGACAGGCCGTTGGGGCTACACCTTC.

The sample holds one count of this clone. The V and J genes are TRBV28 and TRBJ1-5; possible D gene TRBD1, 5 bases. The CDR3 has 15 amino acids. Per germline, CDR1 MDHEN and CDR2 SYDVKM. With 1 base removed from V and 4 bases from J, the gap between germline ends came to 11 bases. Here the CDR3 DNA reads TGTGCCAGCAGTTTATCCGCAGGGCTAAATCAGCCCCAGCATTTT. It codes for CASSLSAGLNQPQHF.

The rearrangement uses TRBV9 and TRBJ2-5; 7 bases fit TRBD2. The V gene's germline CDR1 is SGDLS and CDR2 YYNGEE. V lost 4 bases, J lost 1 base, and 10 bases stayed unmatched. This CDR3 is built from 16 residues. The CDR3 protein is CASSLGASGSQETQYF. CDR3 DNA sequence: TGTGCCAGCAGCCTAGGGGCTAGCGGAAGCCAAGAGACCCAGTACTTC.

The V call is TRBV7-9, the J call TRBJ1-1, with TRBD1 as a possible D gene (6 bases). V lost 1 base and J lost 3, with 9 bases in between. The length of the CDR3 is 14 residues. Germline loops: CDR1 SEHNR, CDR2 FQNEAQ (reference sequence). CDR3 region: CASSLEGEYTEAFF. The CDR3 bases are TGTGCCAGCAGCTTAGAGGGGGAGTACACTGAAGCTTTCTTT.

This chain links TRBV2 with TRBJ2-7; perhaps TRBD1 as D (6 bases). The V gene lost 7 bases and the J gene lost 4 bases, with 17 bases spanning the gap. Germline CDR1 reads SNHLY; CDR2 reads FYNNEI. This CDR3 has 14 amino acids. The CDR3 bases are TGTGCCAGCACCGGGACAAATTCGCCTTACGAGCAGTACTTC. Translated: CASTGTNSPYEQYF.

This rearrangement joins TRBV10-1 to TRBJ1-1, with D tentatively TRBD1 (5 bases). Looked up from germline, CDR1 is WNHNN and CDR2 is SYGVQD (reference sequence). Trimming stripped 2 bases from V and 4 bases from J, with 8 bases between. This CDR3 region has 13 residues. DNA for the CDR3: TGCGCCAGCAGTGAGGCGGGGGGCACTGAAGCTTTCTTT. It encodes CASSEAGGTEAFF.